This T cell receptor beta chain was retrieved from a study of shared clonotypes between healthy human individuals. Findings and limits, study-wide: It was anticipated that sequencing depth would influence how many clonotypes donors shared.

The V gene lost 5 bases and the J gene lost 10 bases, with 10 bases spanning the gap. The CDR3 consists of 11 residues. CDR1 and CDR2 (germline): SGHDN, FVKESK. For this clone: The antigen is unknown.

Genomic DNA from each subset was divided evenly over several immunoSEQ plates. PCR replicates from unsorted PBMC used roughly 300 ng DNA, and this amount was about 33,000 T cell genomes. Clones were sequenced by immunoSEQ multiplex PCR, and TCRdb holds only the in-frame ones, with some missing. The sample has about 490,000 clones; 76% are singletons. The specimen sequenced was PBMCs. This receptor was identified in a woman in her 40s in good health. Some clones in this sample may be carry-over from other donors' samples. The chain carries TRBV14 and TRBJ2-3, with D possibly matching TRBD2 (6 bases). The CDR3 is CASSAGRAQYF. CDR3 nucleotides: TGTGCCAGCAGCGCGGGGCGGGCGCAGTATTTT.